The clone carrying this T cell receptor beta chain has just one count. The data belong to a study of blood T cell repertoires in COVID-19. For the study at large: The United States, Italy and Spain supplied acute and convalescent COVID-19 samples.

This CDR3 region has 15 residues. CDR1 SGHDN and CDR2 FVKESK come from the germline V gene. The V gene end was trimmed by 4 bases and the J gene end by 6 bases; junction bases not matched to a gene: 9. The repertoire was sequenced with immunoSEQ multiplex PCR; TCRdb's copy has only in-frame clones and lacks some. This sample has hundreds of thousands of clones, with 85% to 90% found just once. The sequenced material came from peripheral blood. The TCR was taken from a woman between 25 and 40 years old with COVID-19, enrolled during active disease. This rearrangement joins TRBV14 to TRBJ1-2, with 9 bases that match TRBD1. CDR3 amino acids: CASSPLMWDRDGYTF. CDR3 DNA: TGTGCCAGCAGCCCCCTTATGTGGGACAGGGATGGCTACACCTTC.